This T cell receptor beta chain was captured by sequencing in a study of monozygotic twins with inflammatory bowel disease. Total RNA from whole blood was isolated with no T cell sorting. This CDR3 is built from 18 residues. Germline V gene lookup returns CDR1 SGHAT and CDR2 FQDESV (reference sequence). TCRalpha and TCRbeta cDNA went through nested PCRs of roughly 15 and 9 cycles, two in total. TCRdb reprocessed the 5' RACE reads, keeping one entry per CDR3 protein, no DNA. Its table lists some 160,000 distinct CDR3 sequences. The clonotype originates from a human donor with ulcerative colitis or Crohn's disease, or a healthy co-twin of an affected twin (not recorded which). The gene calls are TRBV11-1 and TRBJ2-2; TCRdb selects TRBD2, and the lack of DNA leaves this call unchecked. The sequenced sample consisted of blood. The CDR3 loop is CASSFAVSLAGNTGELFF.